This TCR beta chain was captured by sequencing in a study of cytomegalovirus exposure and HLA in healthy donors. Study-wide context: In a previous analysis, 110 million or so unique TCR beta sequences were found from some 200 million T cells.

Comment on this clone: As yet, its antigen is unknown.

Donors in the study were healthy people who gave bone marrow. The primer mix had 60 Vbeta and 13 Jbeta primers. Clones were read by immunoSEQ multiplex PCR, and TCRdb kept only the in-frame ones, dropping some. In the table there are about 120,000 clones, roughly 80% of which are singletons. Notes on the study in general: Earlier analysis found most TCR beta V segments productive about 87% or about 30% of the time.

The CDR3 loop spans 15 amino acids. The germline CDR1 and CDR2 sequences are SGHNT and YYREEE (reference sequence). Unmatched junction bases numbered 7, after V lost 4 bases and J lost 1 base. The clonotype was recovered from a man in his fifties or sixties in good health and CMV-seropositive. Sequenced input: PBMCs. V gene TRBV5-4 combines with J gene TRBJ1-2; TRBD1 agrees at 7 bases. The CDR3 sequence is CASSKGQIVNYGYTF. In DNA, the CDR3 is TGTGCCAGCAGCAAGGGACAGATCGTTAACTATGGCTACACCTTC.